One and the same sample provided the 21 T cell receptor beta chains below, sequenced in a study of human T cells and chemical hapten exposure (dated by TCRdb to the early 2020s). The library relied on RACE. The listed sequencing device is NextSeq 500. The public reads were reprocessed in TCRdb via fastp at Q25 and MiXCR, keeping in-frame beta chains. Each CDR3 protein gets just one entry, which takes the most common genes and DNA from the rows behind it. The sample contains 150,000 to 200,000 distinct CDR3 sequences, around a quarter of them found a single time. Together, the top ten hold approximately 2.5% of the sample. The sample's time point label, decoded: patch test 3, about 24 weeks after DPC sensitization. Read against the paper, the sample's treatment or condition label means: therapeutic diphenylcyclopropenone sensitization with weekly scalp DPC. This sample comprised whole blood, obtained in connection with sensitization to the hapten diphenylcyclopropenone (DPC). These receptors all stem from a woman in her forties with alopecia areata. Some clones in this sample may be carry-over from other donors' samples.

This clonotype came up a few times. This rearrangement joins TRBV7-2 to TRBJ2-5; D remains ambiguous. CDR3 size: 15 residues. V was cut by 5 bases and J by 1 base, with 14 bases left in between. Germline CDR1 SGHTA, CDR2 FQGNSA. The CDR3 loop reads CASSPRRAGQETQYF. CDR3 DNA: TGTGCCAGCAGCCCCCGGCGTGCCGGCCAAGAGACCCAGTACTTC.

The CDR3, as DNA: TGTGCCAGCAGCACCCAACAGGGCTTCACAGATACGCAGTATTTT. Protein: CASSTQQGFTDTQYF. The chain joins TRBV7-2 to TRBJ2-3; TRBD1 is a possible D gene (6 bases). CDR1 is SGHTA, CDR2 FQGNSA, per germline. The CDR3 runs to 15 residues. The germline V and J ends were trimmed by 5 bases and 2 bases, with 14 bases remaining between them.

This clonotype has a count of ten or more. The gene calls are TRBV20-1 and TRBJ2-1; 7 bases map to TRBD2. CDR1 and CDR2 (germline): DFQATT, SNEGSKA (reference sequence). V lost 2 bases, J lost 10 bases, and 17 bases stayed unmatched. CDR3 length equals 16 residues. In DNA form, the CDR3 reads TGCAGTGCTAGATCCGGAGAGAAGCGGGGCCTCAGAGAGCAGTTCTTC. As protein: CSARSGEKRGLREQFF.

This clonotype was picked up a small number of times. This chain links TRBV7-9 with TRBJ2-4, with D uncertain. This CDR3 is 14 amino acids long. V dropped 2 bases and J dropped 0 bases, with 5 bases sitting between them. Germline loops: CDR1 SEHNR, CDR2 FQNEAQ (reference sequence). The CDR3 protein is CASSLSVAKNIQYF. CDR3 coding DNA: TGTGCCAGCAGCTTAAGCGTAGCCAAAAACATTCAGTACTTC.

The chain carries TRBV9 and TRBJ2-1; D gene uncertain. The CDR3 extends over 13 amino acids. Germline V gives CDR1 SGDLS, CDR2 YYNGEE. The V gene lost 1 base and the J gene lost 9 bases, with 11 bases spanning the gap. The CDR3 sequence: CASSVYWVAEQFF. The CDR3 region has the DNA TGTGCCAGCAGCGTATATTGGGTGGCTGAGCAGTTCTTC. The variable domain in full, completed from reference TRBV9 and TRBJ2-1, reads DSGVTQTPKHLITATGQRVTLRCSPRSGDLSVYWYQQSLDQGLQFLIQYYNGEERAKGNILERFSAQQFPDLHSELNLSSLELGDSALYFCASSVYWVAEQFFGPGTRLTVL.

This clonotype was found once. The genes are TRBV5-1 and TRBJ2-5; 7 nucleotides match TRBD1. From germline, CDR1 is SGHRS and CDR2 YFSETQ. The CDR3 has 14 residues. V dropped 4 bases and J dropped 2; count of bases not matched to a gene: 5. In nucleotides, the CDR3 is TGCGCCAGCAGCATGGGGGACAGTCAAGAGACCCAGTACTTC. Its translation: CASSMGDSQETQYF.

This clonotype was seen at least ten times. The J gene is TRBJ2-7, the V gene TRBV10-3, with D possibly being TRBD1 (6 bases). Germline V lookup: CDR1 ENHRY, CDR2 SYGVKD. V lost 5 bases, J lost 0 bases, and 11 bases lay in between. This CDR3 is 14 amino acids long. The CDR3 here is CAISMTGSSYEQYF. The CDR3 nucleotides read TGTGCCATCAGTATGACAGGCAGCTCCTACGAGCAGTACTTC.

This sequence joins TRBV11-2 and TRBJ2-7; D is possibly TRBD2 (6 bases). There are 19 residues in the CDR3. The germline CDR1 and CDR2 sequences are SGHAT and FQNNGV. V was pared by 3 bases and J by 0 bases, with 24 bases between. The CDR3 coding sequence is TGTGCCAGCAGCTTTGGCGTCCCCGTTGGCGGGGCAAGCTCCTACGAGCAGTACTTC. Its translation: CASSFGVPVGGASSYEQYF.

This clonotype was picked up a small number of times. V usage is TRBV28 and J usage is TRBJ1-1; weak D call: TRBD1 (5 bases). The CDR3 extends over 14 amino acids. Trimming cost V 2 bases and J 4 bases, with 11 bases left between them. CDR1 is MDHEN, CDR2 SYDVKM, per germline. The CDR3 DNA sequence: TGTGCCAGCAGTTTAGTCGCCGGGGGCACTGAAGCTTTCTTT. Translation: CASSLVAGGTEAFF. Variable domain in full (rest from reference TRBV28 and TRBJ1-1): DVKVTQSSRYLVKRTGEKVFLECVQDMDHENMFWYRQDPGLGLRLIYFSYDVKMKEKGDIPEGYSVSREKKERFSLILESASTNQTSMYLCASSLVAGGTEAFFGQGTRLTVV.

The V and J genes are TRBV28 and TRBJ2-4; 9 bases match TRBD1. The junction had 5 bases not matched to a gene; V was cut back by 2 bases and J by 9 bases. Per the germline V gene, CDR1 is MDHEN and CDR2 is SYDVKM. There are 14 residues in the CDR3. The CDR3 is CASSLTGGGGIQYF. In DNA form, the CDR3 reads TGTGCCAGCAGTTTAACAGGGGGCGGTGGCATTCAGTACTTC.

The chain has TRBV20-1 and TRBJ2-3; D remains unclear. CDR1 and CDR2 (germline): DFQATT, SNEGSKA (reference sequence). V lost 2 bases to trimming and J lost 0 bases, with 9 bases between them. This CDR3 has 14 amino acids. CDR3 region: CSARRAGSTDTQYF. In DNA form, the CDR3 reads TGCAGTGCTAGAAGGGCAGGCAGCACAGATACGCAGTATTTT.

This clonotype has only a few counts. The chain is built from TRBV6-2 or TRBV6-3 and TRBJ2-7, with D possibly being TRBD2 (5 bases). The V end lost 4 bases, the J end lost 4 bases, and 5 bases lay between the germline ends. The CDR3 is made up of 11 amino acids. Germline values: CDR1 MNHEY, CDR2 SVGEGT. The CDR3 sequence: CASSWEYEQYF. The CDR3 region has the DNA TGTGCCAGCAGTTGGGAGTACGAGCAGTACTTC.

The chain couples TRBV20-1 to TRBJ1-1; TRBD1 is a possible D gene (5 bases). Germline V CDR1 and CDR2: DFQATT, SNEGSKA (reference sequence). V shed 3 bases and J shed 0 bases, with 14 bases lying between them. This CDR3 region has 15 residues. CDR3 DNA: TGCAGTGCTAGGGAAAGGCGACAGATGAACACTGAAGCTTTCTTT. Amino acids: CSARERRQMNTEAFF.

This clonotype appeared a few times. This chain uses TRBV6-2 or TRBV6-3 with TRBJ2-7; maybe TRBD2 (5 bases). Germline CDR1 reads MNHEY; CDR2 reads SVGEGT. Trimming removed 8 bases at V and 2 bases at J, with 16 bases between. This CDR3 is 14 amino acids long. CDR3 DNA: TGTGCCAGCTCGATGACTATCGACACCTACGAGCAGTACTTC. Its translation is CASSMTIDTYEQYF.

The chain joins TRBV28 to TRBJ1-5; 7 bases are a match to TRBD1. The CDR3 is 15 residues long. CDR1 is MDHEN, CDR2 SYDVKM, per germline. V shed 7 bases, J shed 4 bases, and the junction held 10 bases outside the gene matches. The CDR3 DNA follows: TGTGCCAGCACCCTTCGGGACAGAGTAAATCAGCCCCAGCATTTT. Translated, it gives CASTLRDRVNQPQHF.

The V gene is TRBV9, the J gene TRBJ2-5; D is uncertain. Trimming removed 3 bases at V and 8 bases at J, with 17 bases between. The CDR3 is 14 amino acids. The germline CDR1 and CDR2 sequences are SGDLS and YYNGEE. The DNA for the CDR3 is TGTGCCAGCAGCGCTGACTCCAAAGCAGATACCCAGTACTTC. This codes for CASSADSKADTQYF. The variable domain in full, completed from reference TRBV9 and TRBJ2-5, reads DSGVTQTPKHLITATGQRVTLRCSPRSGDLSVYWYQQSLDQGLQFLIQYYNGEERAKGNILERFSAQQFPDLHSELNLSSLELGDSALYFCASSADSKADTQYFGPGTRLLVL.

This clonotype occurred many times. CDR3 nucleotides: TGTGCCAGCAGCCAGTCAGGGGAGCAGTTCTTC. It translates to CASSQSGEQFF. The chain employs TRBV6-2 or TRBV6-3 and TRBJ2-1, with a tentative D call TRBD1 (5 bases). The CDR3 is 11 residues long. V was clipped by 6 bases and J by 10 bases, with 10 bases between them. Germline V gene lookup returns CDR1 MNHEY and CDR2 SVGEGT.

The chain joins TRBV7-2 to TRBJ2-3, with D perhaps TRBD2 (6 bases). The CDR3 runs 16 residues. Deletions cut 5 bases from V and 0 bases from J, with 15 bases between. Germline CDR1 reads SGHTA; CDR2 reads FQGNSA. The CDR3 nucleotides are TGTGCCAGCAGCGATATTATAGCGGTTAGCACAGATACGCAGTATTTT. Amino acids: CASSDIIAVSTDTQYF.

The V and J genes are TRBV5-1 and TRBJ2-1; 11 bases are shared with TRBD2. CDR1 and CDR2 from the germline V gene are SGHRS and YFSETQ. The J segment lost 3 bases and the V segment lost 0 bases, leaving 11 bases of the junction unmatched. The CDR3 length is 19 residues. CDR3 DNA sequence: TGCGCCAGCAGCTTGGCCGGGACTAGCGGACTCCTATTCTACAATGAGCAGTTCTTC. It is translated as CASSLAGTSGLLFYNEQFF.

This chain uses TRBV6-2 or TRBV6-3 with TRBJ1-1; D is perhaps TRBD1 (5 bases). Germline assignment: CDR1 MNHEY and CDR2 SVGEGT. The CDR3 extends over 12 amino acids. With 3 bases removed from V and 4 bases from J, the gap between germline ends came to 6 bases. The CDR3 DNA sequence: TGTGCCAGCAGTTATGGGGCCACTGAAGCTTTCTTT. Translating it yields CASSYGATEAFF.

The V gene is TRBV24-1, the J gene TRBJ2-2; D remains ambiguous. Germline CDR1 KGHDR, CDR2 SFDVKD. The CDR3 covers 12 residues. Trimming stripped 4 bases from V and 5 bases from J, with 4 bases between. For the CDR3, the DNA is TGTGCCACCAGTGAGCTTACCGGGGAGCTGTTTTTT. Amino acid sequence: CATSELTGELFF.